The 31 T cell receptor beta chains listed next were all sequenced from one sample in a study of graft-versus-host responses after intestinal transplantation. TCRdb's table, derived via immunoSEQ multiplex PCR, lists solely in-frame clones and lacks some. Of 50,000 to 75,000 clones listed, 94% were seen once; the top ten hold about 0.41%. Their antigen targets remain unknown. This material consisted of unstimulated CD4+ T cells sorted from spleen or lymph node cells, taken before transplant. These receptor sequences come from a human donor who was the organ donor for an intestinal transplant.

The J gene is TRBJ2-1, the V gene TRBV18, with 8 bases fitting TRBD1. Germline CDR1 and CDR2: KGHSH and LQKENI. J was trimmed by 2 bases and V by 3 bases; bases with no gene match: 6. The CDR3 runs 16 residues. The CDR3 loop is CASSPPGTGTYNEQFF. CDR3 in DNA: TGTGCCAGCTCACCTCCCGGGACAGGAACCTACAATGAGCAGTTCTTC.

The CDR3 region has the DNA TGTGCCAGCAGTTTATTGGGCGGGGGGAGCACAGATACGCAGTATTTT. Translated: CASSLLGGGSTDTQYF. This chain joins TRBV27 and TRBJ2-3; 8 nucleotides agree with TRBD2. This CDR3 contains 16 residues. The germline V gene has CDR1 MNHEY and CDR2 SMNVEV (reference sequence). V dropped 1 base and J dropped 0; count of bases not matched to a gene: 3.

The chain joins TRBV9 to TRBJ2-5; tentative D call: TRBD2 (6 bases). Trimming removed 2 bases at V and 5 bases at J, with 10 bases between. The CDR3 has 13 residues. CDR1 and CDR2 (germline): SGDLS, YYNGEE. CDR3 region: CASSVDYRETQYF. The CDR3 bases are TGTGCCAGCAGCGTGGACTATCGGGAGACCCAGTACTTC.

The chain carries TRBV4-1 and TRBJ2-1, with 13 positions matching TRBD2. CDR3 length: 17 amino acids. J gave up 8 bases and V 4 bases, and 11 bases lay outside the gene matches. In germline, CDR1 is MGHRA, CDR2 YSYEKL. CDR3 in DNA: TGCGCCAGCAGCCCGAACACACTAGCGGGGGGGAGTTATGAGCAGTTCTTC. Translation: CASSPNTLAGGSYEQFF.

The CDR3 DNA sequence: TGTGCCAGCAGAACCGGGTTCCTTAATTCACCCCTCCACTTT. It codes for CASRTGFLNSPLHF. V is TRBV2 and J is TRBJ1-6; D call uncertain. Germline V lookup: CDR1 SNHLY, CDR2 FYNNEI. The CDR3 is 14 amino acids. V lost 6 bases and J lost 6, with 12 bases in between.

The J gene is TRBJ1-1, the V gene TRBV5-6; 8 bases map to TRBD1. Germline lookup yields CDR1 SGHDT and CDR2 YYEEEE. The V segment lost 1 base and the J segment 1 base; nucleotides outside the gene matches: 6. CDR3 length: 16 amino acids. CDR3 coding DNA: TGTGCCAGCAGCTTGTGGGACAGGCCTAGGAACACTGAAGCTTTCTTT. Protein sequence: CASSLWDRPRNTEAFF.

V and J are TRBV11-2 and TRBJ2-3, with D possibly matching TRBD2 (6 bases). The CDR3 contains 15 residues. The ends were cut back, 1 base at V and 0 bases at J, with 8 bases in the middle. Germline loops: CDR1 SGHAT, CDR2 FQNNGV. CDR3 amino acids: CASSLGRGSTDTQYF. The CDR3 DNA follows: TGTGCCAGCAGCTTAGGCCGGGGGAGCACAGATACGCAGTATTTT.

The V call is TRBV6-6, the J call TRBJ1-5, with 11 bases lining up with TRBD1. Unmatched junction bases numbered 8, after V lost 3 bases and J lost 7 bases. Looked up from germline, CDR1 is MNHNY and CDR2 is SVGAGI (reference sequence). The CDR3 totals 16 residues. The CDR3 here is CASSYGGQGVGQPQHF. The CDR3 DNA sequence: TGTGCCAGCAGTTATGGGGGACAGGGGGTAGGACAGCCCCAGCATTTT.

V usage is TRBV7-9 and J usage is TRBJ1-1, with 7 bases that match TRBD1. The trim removed 5 bases at V and 4 bases at J, leaving 7 bases unmatched. Germline V CDR1 and CDR2: SEHNR, FQNEAQ (reference sequence). The CDR3 spans 14 residues. As DNA, the CDR3 is TGTGCCAGCAGCCAAAACAGGGGAGTCACTGAAGCTTTCTTT. This encodes CASSQNRGVTEAFF.

The J gene is TRBJ2-2, the V gene TRBV12-5; a possible D gene is TRBD1 (6 bases). V gave up 7 bases and J gave up 5 bases, with 17 bases separating them. The length of the CDR3 is 15 residues. Germline V gives CDR1 LGHNT, CDR2 FRNRAP. The CDR3 reads CASAWGHPGTGELFF. CDR3 coding DNA: TGTGCTAGTGCCTGGGGGCATCCTGGGACCGGGGAGCTGTTTTTT.

The J gene is TRBJ2-4, the V gene TRBV7-2; TRBD1 matches at 7 bases. CDR1 SGHTA and CDR2 FQGNSA come from the germline V gene. After removal of 0 bases from V and 1 base from J, the junction contained 0 bases not matched to a gene. The CDR3 runs to 15 residues. The CDR3 spells CASSLAGQAKNIQYF. The CDR3 nucleotides read TGTGCCAGCAGCTTAGCGGGACAGGCCAAAAACATTCAGTACTTC.

This clone has a single count. The V gene is TRBV18, the J gene TRBJ2-2; TRBD2 matches 8 bases. Germline CDR1 and CDR2: KGHSH and LQKENI. CDR3 length equals 16 residues. The V gene end was trimmed by 1 base and the J gene end by 4 bases; junction bases not matched to a gene: 5. The CDR3 loop reads CASSPRPGGATGELFF. CDR3 nucleotides: TGTGCCAGCTCACCACGACCCGGGGGGGCCACCGGGGAGCTGTTTTTT.

The rearrangement joins TRBV7-2 to TRBJ2-5; D remains ambiguous. Germline CDR1 SGHTA, CDR2 FQGNSA. The CDR3 is 10 amino acids. V was pared by 6 bases and J by 5 bases, with 4 bases between. The CDR3 loop is CASSDETQYF. CDR3 DNA: TGTGCCAGCAGTGACGAGACCCAGTACTTC.

The chain joins TRBV6-1 to TRBJ2-5, with D possibly being TRBD1 or TRBD2 (5 bases each). The DNA end lines up better with TRBJ2-7; the J call may be wrong. Germline CDR1 MNHNS, CDR2 SASEGT. This CDR3 contains 14 residues. CDR3 residues: CASSRGSLLSEQYF. The DNA of the CDR3 is TGTGCCAGCTCCCGGGGCTCCTTGTTAAGCGAGCAGTACTTC.

The gene calls are TRBV29-1 and TRBJ2-7, with D possibly TRBD1 on 5 matching bases. The CDR3 runs 11 residues. V was pared by 4 bases and J by 5 bases, with 9 bases between. CDR1 and CDR2 (germline): SQVTM, ANQGSEA. In DNA, the CDR3 is TGCAGCGTTGTTAGCAGGGACGAGCAGTACTTC. Residues: CSVVSRDEQYF.

This clone was seen only a few times. The J gene is TRBJ2-2, the V gene TRBV19; the match to TRBD1 covers 7 bases. Germline V CDR1 and CDR2: LNHDA, SQIVND (reference sequence). This CDR3 comprises 15 residues. With V trimmed by 5 bases and J by 1 base, 4 bases remained unmatched. CDR3 sequence reads: CASSLTGRNTGELFF. CDR3 DNA: TGTGCCAGTAGTTTGACAGGGCGGAACACCGGGGAGCTGTTTTTT.

The J gene is TRBJ2-7, the V gene TRBV15, with D possibly TRBD1 on 6 matching bases. The CDR3 length is 15 residues. Germline V gives CDR1 LNHNV, CDR2 YYDKDF (reference sequence). The ends were cut back, 0 bases at V and 0 bases at J, with 9 bases in the middle. CDR3 residues: CATSRDQGGSYEQYF. Written as DNA, the CDR3 is TGTGCCACCAGCAGAGATCAAGGGGGCTCCTACGAGCAGTACTTC.

This rearrangement joins TRBV29-1 to TRBJ2-1; D is possibly TRBD1 or TRBD2 (5 bases each). CDR1 is SQVTM and CDR2 is ANQGSEA in the germline V gene. This CDR3 comprises 13 residues. V was cut by 5 bases and J by 4 bases, with 12 bases left in between. In DNA, the CDR3 is TGCAGCGTTTACCGGGACCAATACAATGAGCAGTTCTTC. Its translation: CSVYRDQYNEQFF.

V gene TRBV7-3 combines with J gene TRBJ2-3; D unclear. The CDR3 has 17 residues. The germline V gene has CDR1 SGHTA and CDR2 FQGTGA. Trimming pared 2 bases from V and 0 bases from J, leaving 15 bases between. CDR3 sequence: CASSLRRQGTSTDTQYF. The CDR3 DNA sequence: TGTGCCAGCAGCTTACGACGCCAAGGTACTAGCACAGATACGCAGTATTTT.

V gene TRBV19 combines with J gene TRBJ2-2, with D possibly matching TRBD1 (5 bases). The V end lost 4 bases, the J end lost 6 bases, and 9 bases lay between the germline ends. The CDR3 is 13 amino acids. The germline CDR1 and CDR2 sequences are LNHDA and SQIVND (reference sequence). DNA of the CDR3: TGTGCCAGTAGTACCCAGGGTCCCGGGGAGCTGTTTTTT. Residues: CASSTQGPGELFF.

The chain joins TRBV6-6 to TRBJ2-7; 7 bases are shared with TRBD2. The CDR3 extends over 14 amino acids. V gave up 0 bases and J gave up 5 bases; unmatched junction bases: 4. Per germline, CDR1 MNHNY and CDR2 SVGAGI (reference sequence). This CDR3 is CASSYSRTSNEQYF. The CDR3, as DNA: TGTGCCAGCAGTTACTCTAGGACTAGTAACGAGCAGTACTTC.

The sample holds one count of this clone. The V gene is TRBV5-4, the J gene TRBJ1-2, with TRBD1 as a possible D gene (5 bases). The CDR3 has 16 amino acids. Per germline, CDR1 SGHNT and CDR2 YYREEE (reference sequence). Trimming took off 1 base at V and 0 bases at J, with 13 bases between the two ends. CDR3 residues: CASSLRGRYSNYGYTF. The CDR3 DNA reads TGTGCCAGCAGCTTGCGGGGCAGATATTCTAACTATGGCTACACCTTC.

This chain links TRBV9 with TRBJ1-1, with a tentative D call TRBD1 (5 bases). V dropped 3 bases and J dropped 3 bases, with 15 bases sitting between them. This CDR3 is 15 amino acids long. The germline V gene has CDR1 SGDLS and CDR2 YYNGEE. In DNA, the CDR3 is TGTGCCAGCAGCGCCCTGGCCGGGACGGACACTGAAGCTTTCTTT. It yields the protein CASSALAGTDTEAFF. Combining the CDR3 with reference TRBV9 and TRBJ1-1 gives the whole variable domain DSGVTQTPKHLITATGQRVTLRCSPRSGDLSVYWYQQSLDQGLQFLIQYYNGEERAKGNILERFSAQQFPDLHSELNLSSLELGDSALYFCASSALAGTDTEAFFGQGTRLTVV.

The chain carries TRBV7-2 and TRBJ2-1; 7 bases line up with TRBD2. The V and J ends lost 4 bases and 1 base, in that order; junction bases with no gene match: 4. The CDR3 is made up of 15 amino acids. The V gene's germline CDR1 is SGHTA and CDR2 FQGNSA. The CDR3 nucleotides are TGTGCCAGCAGCTCCACCGGGGGGTCCTACAATGAGCAGTTCTTC. Protein sequence: CASSSTGGSYNEQFF. The variable domain in full, with the rest retrieved from reference TRBV7-2 and TRBJ2-1, is GAGVSQSPSNKVTEKGKDVELRCDPISGHTALYWYRQSLGQGLEFLIYFQGNSAPDKSGLPSDRFSAERTGGSVSTLTIQRTQQEDSAVYLCASSSTGGSYNEQFFGPGTRLTVL.

The chain employs TRBV5-8 and TRBJ2-1; D is possibly TRBD2 (6 bases). Trimming pared 0 bases from V and 1 base from J, leaving 11 bases between. CDR3 size: 16 residues. Germline V lookup: CDR1 SGHTS, CDR2 YDEGEE. Here the CDR3 DNA reads TGTGCCAGCAGCTTGGTAGGAGCGGGTTCCTACAATGAGCAGTTCTTC. Translation: CASSLVGAGSYNEQFF.

The rearrangement uses TRBV4-1 and TRBJ1-1; no definite D call. Deletions cut 3 bases from V and 4 bases from J, with 18 bases between. CDR1 and CDR2 (germline): MGHRA, YSYEKL. The CDR3 consists of 16 residues. The CDR3 DNA sequence: TGCGCCAGCAGCCAGATATGGCGTGGAGAAACCACTGAAGCTTTCTTT. It is translated as CASSQIWRGETTEAFF.

The chain has TRBV27 and TRBJ1-2; 9 positions agree with TRBD1. With V trimmed by 6 bases and J by 13 bases, 12 bases remained unmatched. In germline, CDR1 is MNHEY, CDR2 SMNVEV (reference sequence). This CDR3 spans 13 amino acids. CDR3 region: CASRNWTGAVLTF. DNA for the CDR3: TGTGCCAGCAGAAACTGGACAGGGGCGGTCCTCACCTTC.

This chain links TRBV4-3 with TRBJ1-5, with D hard to call. V dropped 1 base and J dropped 6 bases, with 13 bases sitting between them. CDR1 is LGHNA and CDR2 is YSLEER in the germline V gene. This CDR3 contains 15 residues. The CDR3 loop is CASSQVLGKGQPQHF. The CDR3 DNA is TGCGCCAGCAGCCAAGTTCTGGGGAAGGGTCAGCCCCAGCATTTT.

Comment on this clone: One junction end does not reproduce the germline sequence, and a read error may be involved. This chain uses TRBV4-3 with TRBJ2-3, with D tentatively TRBD2 (6 bases). The CDR3 consists of 19 residues. CDR1 and CDR2 from the germline V gene are LGHNA and YSLEER. CDR3 nucleotide sequence: TGCGCCAGCAGCCAAGATCCTTTAAATGTAGCGGTCCGCACAAATACGCAGTATTTT. Its protein is CASSQDPLNVAVRTNTQYF.

The CDR3 loop is CASSPWDSEAFF. CDR3 coding DNA: TGCGCCAGCAGCCCCTGGGACAGTGAAGCTTTCTTT. The gene calls are TRBV5-1 and TRBJ1-1; TRBD1 matches 7 bases. This CDR3 region has 12 residues. With V trimmed by 4 bases and J by 7 bases, 4 bases remained unmatched. Germline V CDR1 and CDR2: SGHRS, YFSETQ.

The chain recombines TRBV28 with TRBJ2-3, with D perhaps given as TRBD1 or TRBD2 (6 bases each). V gave up 6 bases and J gave up 7 bases, with 20 bases separating them. Germline loops: CDR1 MDHEN, CDR2 SYDVKM. This CDR3 comprises 15 residues. The CDR3 region is CASSLEGGRGYTQYF. The CDR3 nucleotides read TGTGCCAGCAGCCTTGAGGGGGGCAGGGGTTATACGCAGTATTTT.